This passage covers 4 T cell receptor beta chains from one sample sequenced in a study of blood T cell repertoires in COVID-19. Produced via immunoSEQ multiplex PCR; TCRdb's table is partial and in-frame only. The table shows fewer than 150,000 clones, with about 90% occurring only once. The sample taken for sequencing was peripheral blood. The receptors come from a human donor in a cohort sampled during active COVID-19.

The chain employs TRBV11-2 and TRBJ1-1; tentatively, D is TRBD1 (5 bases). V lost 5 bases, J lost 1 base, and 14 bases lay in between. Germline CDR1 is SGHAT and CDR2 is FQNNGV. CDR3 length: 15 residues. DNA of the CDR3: TGTGCCAGCAGCCCCCGCCCTCAGGGGAACACTGAAGCTTTCTTT. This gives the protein CASSPRPQGNTEAFF.

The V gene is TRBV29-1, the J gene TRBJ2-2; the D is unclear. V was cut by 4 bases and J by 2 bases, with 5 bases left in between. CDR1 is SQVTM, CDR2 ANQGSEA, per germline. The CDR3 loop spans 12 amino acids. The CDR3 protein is CSVGPNTGELFF. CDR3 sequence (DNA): TGCAGCGTTGGGCCCAACACCGGGGAGCTGTTTTTT.

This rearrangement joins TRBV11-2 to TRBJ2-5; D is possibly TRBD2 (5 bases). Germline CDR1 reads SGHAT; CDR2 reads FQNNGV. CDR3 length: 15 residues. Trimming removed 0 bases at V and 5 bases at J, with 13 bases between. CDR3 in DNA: TGTGCCAGCAGCTTAGATCTGCCTAGCCGGGAGACCCAGTACTTC. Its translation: CASSLDLPSRETQYF.

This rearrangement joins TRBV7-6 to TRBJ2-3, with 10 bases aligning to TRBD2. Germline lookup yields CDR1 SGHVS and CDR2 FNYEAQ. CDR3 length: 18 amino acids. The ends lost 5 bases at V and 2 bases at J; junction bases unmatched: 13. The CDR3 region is CASSVLSGRVPNTDTQYF. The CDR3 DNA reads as TGTGCCAGCAGCGTCCTAAGCGGGAGGGTCCCTAACACAGATACGCAGTATTTT.